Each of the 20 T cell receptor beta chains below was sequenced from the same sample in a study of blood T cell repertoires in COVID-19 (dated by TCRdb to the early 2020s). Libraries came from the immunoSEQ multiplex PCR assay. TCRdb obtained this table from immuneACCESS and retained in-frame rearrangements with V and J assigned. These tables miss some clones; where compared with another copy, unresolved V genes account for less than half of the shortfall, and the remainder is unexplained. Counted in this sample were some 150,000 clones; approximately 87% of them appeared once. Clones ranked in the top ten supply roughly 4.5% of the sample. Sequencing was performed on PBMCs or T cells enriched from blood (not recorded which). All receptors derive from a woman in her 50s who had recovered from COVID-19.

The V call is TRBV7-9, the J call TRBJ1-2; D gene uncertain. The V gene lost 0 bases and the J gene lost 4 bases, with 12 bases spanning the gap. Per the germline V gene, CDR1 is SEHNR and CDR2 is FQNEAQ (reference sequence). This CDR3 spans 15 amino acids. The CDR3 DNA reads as TGTGCCAGCAGCTTAGCCCCCCCCGCCGGCTATGGCTACACCTTC. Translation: CASSLAPPAGYGYTF.

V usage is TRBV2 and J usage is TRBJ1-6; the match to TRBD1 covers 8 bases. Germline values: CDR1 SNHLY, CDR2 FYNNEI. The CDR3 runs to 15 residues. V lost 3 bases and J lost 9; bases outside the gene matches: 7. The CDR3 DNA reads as TGTGCCAGCAGTGACTGGACAGGGACAGGTTCACCCCTCCACTTT. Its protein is CASSDWTGTGSPLHF.

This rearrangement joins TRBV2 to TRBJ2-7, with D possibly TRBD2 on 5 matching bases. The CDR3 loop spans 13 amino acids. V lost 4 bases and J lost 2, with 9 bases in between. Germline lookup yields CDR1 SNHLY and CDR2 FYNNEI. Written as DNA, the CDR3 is TGTGCCAGCAGTGCGTCCGGGACCTACGAGCAGTACGTC. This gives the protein CASSASGTYEQYV.

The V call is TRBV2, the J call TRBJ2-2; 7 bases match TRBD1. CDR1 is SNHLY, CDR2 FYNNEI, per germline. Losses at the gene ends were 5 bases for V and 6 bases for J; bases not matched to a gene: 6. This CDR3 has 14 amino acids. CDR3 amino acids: CASSYHRGAGELFF. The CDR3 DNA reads TGTGCCAGCAGTTATCACAGGGGAGCCGGGGAGCTGTTTTTT.

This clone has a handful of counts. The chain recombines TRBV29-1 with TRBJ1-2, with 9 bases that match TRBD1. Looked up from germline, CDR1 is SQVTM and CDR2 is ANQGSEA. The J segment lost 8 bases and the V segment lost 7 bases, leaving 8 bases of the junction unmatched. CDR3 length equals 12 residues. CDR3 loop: CSAGQGPGGYTF. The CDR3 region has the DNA TGCAGCGCGGGACAGGGACCGGGAGGCTACACCTTC.

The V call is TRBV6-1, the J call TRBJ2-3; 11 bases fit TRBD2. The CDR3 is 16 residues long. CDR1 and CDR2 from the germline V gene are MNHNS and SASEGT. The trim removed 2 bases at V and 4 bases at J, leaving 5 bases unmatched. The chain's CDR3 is CASSESLAGASDTQYF. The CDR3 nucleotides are TGTGCCAGCAGTGAATCACTAGCGGGAGCATCAGATACGCAGTATTTT.

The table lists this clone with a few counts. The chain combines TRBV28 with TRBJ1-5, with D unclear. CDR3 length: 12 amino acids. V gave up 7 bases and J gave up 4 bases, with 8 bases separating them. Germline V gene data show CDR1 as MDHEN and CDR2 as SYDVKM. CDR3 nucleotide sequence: TGTGCCAGCAAACGGGTGAATCAGCCCCAGCATTTT. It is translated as CASKRVNQPQHF.

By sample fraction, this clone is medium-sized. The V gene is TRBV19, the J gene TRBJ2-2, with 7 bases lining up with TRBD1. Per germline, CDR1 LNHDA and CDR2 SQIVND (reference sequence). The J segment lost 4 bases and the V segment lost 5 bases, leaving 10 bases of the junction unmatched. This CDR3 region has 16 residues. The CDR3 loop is CASSPGTVKGTGELFF. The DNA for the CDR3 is TGTGCCAGTAGTCCCGGGACAGTAAAGGGCACCGGGGAGCTGTTTTTT.

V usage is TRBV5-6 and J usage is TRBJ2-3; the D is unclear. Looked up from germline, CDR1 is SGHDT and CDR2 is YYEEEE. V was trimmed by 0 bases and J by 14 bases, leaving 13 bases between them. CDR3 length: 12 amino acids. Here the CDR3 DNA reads TGTGCCAGCAGCTTGGGGGCAGGCCTTTGGTATTTT. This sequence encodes CASSLGAGLWYF.

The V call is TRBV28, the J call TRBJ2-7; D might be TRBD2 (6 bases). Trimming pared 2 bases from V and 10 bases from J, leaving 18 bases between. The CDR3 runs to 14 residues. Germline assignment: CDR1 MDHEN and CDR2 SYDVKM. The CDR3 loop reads CASSLVQQEGIQYV. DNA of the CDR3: TGTGCCAGCAGTTTAGTACAACAGGAGGGGATTCAGTACGTC.

This chain's CDR3 is CASSLKGQEGRGSPLHF. CDR3 DNA sequence: TGCGCCAGCAGCTTGAAGGGACAGGAGGGCCGGGGCTCACCCCTCCACTTT. This rearrangement joins TRBV5-1 to TRBJ1-6, with 8 bases that match TRBD1. This CDR3 has 17 amino acids. The germline V gene encodes CDR1 SGHRS and CDR2 YFSETQ. V lost 1 base to trimming and J lost 10 bases; unmatched junction nucleotides: 13. Complete variable domain (other parts from reference TRBV5-1 and TRBJ1-6): KAGVTQTPRYLIKTRGQQVTLSCSPISGHRSVSWYQQTPGQGLQFLFEYFSETQRNKGNFPGRFSGRQFSNSRSEMNVSTLELGDSALYLCASSLKGQEGRGSPLHFGNGTRLTVT.

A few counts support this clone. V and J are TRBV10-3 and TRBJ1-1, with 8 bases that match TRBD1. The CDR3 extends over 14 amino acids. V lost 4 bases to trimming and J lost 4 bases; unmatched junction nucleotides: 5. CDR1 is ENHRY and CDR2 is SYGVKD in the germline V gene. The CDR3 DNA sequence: TGTGCCATCAGTGGAACCACAGGGGGCACTGAAGCTTTCTTT. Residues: CAISGTTGGTEAFF.

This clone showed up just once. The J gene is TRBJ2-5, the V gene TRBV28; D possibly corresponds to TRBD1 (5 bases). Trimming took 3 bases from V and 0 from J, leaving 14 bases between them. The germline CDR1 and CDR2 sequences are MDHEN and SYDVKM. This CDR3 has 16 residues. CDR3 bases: TGTGCCAGCAGTTTCCCCGACAGAGCGTACCAAGAGACCCAGTACTTC. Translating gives CASSFPDRAYQETQYF. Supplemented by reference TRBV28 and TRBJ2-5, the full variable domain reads DVKVTQSSRYLVKRTGEKVFLECVQDMDHENMFWYRQDPGLGLRLIYFSYDVKMKEKGDIPEGYSVSREKKERFSLILESASTNQTSMYLCASSFPDRAYQETQYFGPGTRLLVL.

Written as DNA, the CDR3 is TGTGCCAGCAGTTACTTAACGGGGAATGAGCAGTTCTTC. Its protein is CASSYLTGNEQFF. J is TRBJ2-1 and V is TRBV6-5; tentative D call: TRBD2 (5 bases). Deletions cut 1 base from V and 7 bases from J, with 8 bases between. Germline V CDR1 and CDR2: MNHEY, SVGAGI. The CDR3 extends over 13 amino acids.

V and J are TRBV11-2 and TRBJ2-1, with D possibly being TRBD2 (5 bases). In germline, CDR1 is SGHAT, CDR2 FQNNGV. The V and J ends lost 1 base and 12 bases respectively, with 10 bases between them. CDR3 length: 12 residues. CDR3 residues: CASSLGLEGQFF. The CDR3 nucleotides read TGTGCCAGCAGCTTAGGGCTTGAGGGGCAGTTCTTC.

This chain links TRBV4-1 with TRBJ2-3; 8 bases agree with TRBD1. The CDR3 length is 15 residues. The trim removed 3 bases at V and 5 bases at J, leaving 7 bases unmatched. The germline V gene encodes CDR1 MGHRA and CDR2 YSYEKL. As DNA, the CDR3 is TGCGCCAGCAGCCAGAACAGGGGGATGGGAGATACGCAGTATTTT. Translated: CASSQNRGMGDTQYF.

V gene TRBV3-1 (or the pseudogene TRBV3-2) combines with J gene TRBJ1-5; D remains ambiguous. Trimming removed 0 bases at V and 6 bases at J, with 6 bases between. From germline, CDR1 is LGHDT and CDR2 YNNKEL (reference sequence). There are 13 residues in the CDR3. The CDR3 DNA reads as TGTGCCAGCAGCCAAGATGAGATTCAGCCCCAGCATTTT. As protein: CASSQDEIQPQHF.

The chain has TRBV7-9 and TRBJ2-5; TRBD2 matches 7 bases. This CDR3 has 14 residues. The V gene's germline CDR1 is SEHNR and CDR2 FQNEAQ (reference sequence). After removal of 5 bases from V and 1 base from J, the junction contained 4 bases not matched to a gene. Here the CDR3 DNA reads TGTGCCAGCAGCCCAACTAGCGCCCAAGAGACCCAGTACTTC. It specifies CASSPTSAQETQYF.

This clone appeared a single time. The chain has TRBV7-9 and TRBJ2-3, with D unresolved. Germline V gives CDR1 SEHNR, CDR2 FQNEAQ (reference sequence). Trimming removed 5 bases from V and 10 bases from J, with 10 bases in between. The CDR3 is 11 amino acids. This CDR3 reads CASSPPSAQYF. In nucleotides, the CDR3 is TGTGCCAGCAGCCCGCCCTCGGCGCAGTATTTT. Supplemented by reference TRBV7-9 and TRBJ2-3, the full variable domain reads DTGVSQNPRHKITKRGQNVTFRCDPISEHNRLYWYRQTLGQGPEFLTYFQNEAQLEKSRLLSDRFSAERPKGSFSTLEIQRTEQGDSAMYLCASSPPSAQYFGPGTRLTVL.

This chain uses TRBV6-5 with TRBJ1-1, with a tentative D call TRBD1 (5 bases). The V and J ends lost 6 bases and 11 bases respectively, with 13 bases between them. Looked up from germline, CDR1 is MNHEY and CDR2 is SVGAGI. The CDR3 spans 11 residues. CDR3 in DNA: TGTGCCAGCAGGAACGCCCGGGGGGCTTTCTTT. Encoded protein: CASRNARGAFF.